Listed below are T cell receptor beta chains from one sample, sequenced in a study of OX40 agonist ivuxolimab in advanced cancers. Method: immunoSEQ multiplex PCR; TCRdb's copy keeps in-frame clones and lacks some. The data contain 75,000 or so clones, just under 85% of them seen just once; the ten biggest clones take up 25%. The sample here was CD4+ or CD8+ T cells sorted from blood, taken in a trial of the OX40 agonist ivuxolimab. The receptors derive from an adult with an advanced solid tumor such as melanoma, head and neck, liver or kidney cancer. CDR3s include the opening cysteine and the closing phenylalanine or tryptophan. Each record gives: D gene, V gene, J gene, clone size, CDR3 DNA, CDR3 protein. D genes are given only for firm matches. The listing skips clone size in some rows; elsewhere it reads once, few, many or a size class.

.	TRBV6-1	TRBJ1-5	.	TGTGCCAGCAGTGGCCGGAGGGGGGATCAGCCCCAGCATTTT	CASSGRRGDQPQHF
TRBD2	TRBV10-3	TRBJ2-1	.	TGTGCCATCAGTGACGCATCGGGTCAGCGGGAGTGGTTTGAGCAGTTCTTC	CAISDASGQREWFEQFF
.	TRBV27	TRBJ1-4	.	TGTGCCAGCAGTCCCCGGGGAATAGTTAATGAAAAACTGTTTTTT	CASSPRGIVNEKLFF
.	TRBV25-1	TRBJ1-1	.	TGTGCCAGCATTGCCCAAAGGAACACTGAAGCTTTCTTT	CASIAQRNTEAFF
TRBD2	TRBV10-2	TRBJ2-1	.	TGCGCCAGCATCCTTAGCGGGATTTACAATGAGCAGTTCTTC	CASILSGIYNEQFF
.	TRBV11-3	TRBJ2-2	.	TGTGCCAGCAGCTCCAATCGCGCCGGGGAGCTGTTTTTT	CASSSNRAGELFF
.	TRBV6-1	TRBJ2-1	.	TGTGCCAGCAGTGAAACCGGGGGCAATGAGCAGTTCTTC	CASSETGGNEQFF
.	TRBV15	TRBJ2-7	.	TGTGCCACCAGCTCTGACATCAAGGGGACCTACGAGCAGTACTTC	CATSSDIKGTYEQYF
TRBD1	TRBV7-2	TRBJ1-2	.	TGTGCCAGCAGGCCGGGACAGGGTCTATTTGGCTACACCTTC	CASRPGQGLFGYTF
TRBD2	TRBV4-1	TRBJ2-1	.	TGCGCCAGCAGCCAAGGACTAGCGGGAGTGCTATACAATGAGCAGTTCTTC	CASSQGLAGVLYNEQFF
.	TRBV4-2	TRBJ2-7	.	TGTGCCAGCAGCCTTCAGGCAGGGACCAAATACGAGCAGTACTTC	CASSLQAGTKYEQYF
.	TRBV7-2	TRBJ2-2	.	TGTGCCAGCAGCTTAGCGGGGGGCGCGAACACCGGGGAGCTGTTTTTT	CASSLAGGANTGELFF
.	TRBV7-2	TRBJ2-7	.	TGTGCCAGCATCCTGGACACCTGGTCCTACGAGCAGTACTTC	CASILDTWSYEQYF
.	TRBV4-1	TRBJ2-1	.	TGCGCCAGCAGCCAAATTGATCTGGTGGTTTACAATGAGCAGTTCTTC	CASSQIDLVVYNEQFF
.	TRBV27	TRBJ2-3	.	TGTGCCAGCAGTTCTAGTTATACGCAGTATTTT	CASSSSYTQYF
.	TRBV6-1	TRBJ2-5	few	TGTGCCAGCACCCAGGGGTGGTTGGAGACCCAGTACTTC	CASTQGWLETQYF
.	TRBV5-4	TRBJ2-1	.	TGTGCCACGTCCCGGGACCGGTACAATGAGCAGTTCTTC	CATSRDRYNEQFF
TRBD2	TRBV11-2	TRBJ2-1	.	TGTGCCAGCAGCTCTGGACTAGCGGGTATCTACAATGAGCAGTTCTTC	CASSSGLAGIYNEQFF
.	TRBV6-6	TRBJ1-5	.	TGTGCCAGCAGTACCACAGGGAACGGCAATCAGCCCCAGCATTTT	CASSTTGNGNQPQHF
TRBD1	TRBV2	TRBJ2-2	.	TGTGCCAGCAGTCGGACAGGGGCGGACGGGGAGCTGTTTTTT	CASSRTGADGELFF
.	TRBV4-1	TRBJ1-1	few	TGCGCCAGCAGCCAAGCAAACACTGAAGCTTTCTTT	CASSQANTEAFF
TRBD1	TRBV4-1	TRBJ1-1	.	TGCGCCAGCAGCCAAGCGACAGGGGGCGATCGGAACACTGAAGCTTTCTTT	CASSQATGGDRNTEAFF
.	TRBV29-1	TRBJ2-5	.	TGCAGCGTTGGGAGTCAGCAAGAGACCCAGTACTTC	CSVGSQQETQYF
.	TRBV19	TRBJ1-6	.	TGTGCCAGTAGTACCACGGGATCCTTAAATTCACCCCTCCACTTT	CASSTTGSLNSPLHF
.	TRBV11-2	TRBJ2-7	.	TGTGCCAGCAGCTTTACAGGCTACGAGCAGTACTTC	CASSFTGYEQYF
.	TRBV7-9	TRBJ2-2	.	TGTGCCAGCAGCGATACAGGTTTCGCGTCTACCGGGGAGCTGTTTTTT	CASSDTGFASTGELFF
.	TRBV5-4	TRBJ2-7	once	TGTGCCAGCAGCTTGGTAGGGTACGAGCAGTACTTC	CASSLVGYEQYF
.	TRBV7-9	TRBJ2-5	.	TGTGCCAGCAGCTTGGAGAGATCGTGGGGATTTCAAGAGACCCAGTACTTC	CASSLERSWGFQETQYF
.	TRBV14	TRBJ1-1	.	TGTGCCAGCAGCCAAGTGGGGGGGAACACTGAAGCTTTCTTT	CASSQVGGNTEAFF
TRBD1	TRBV27	TRBJ1-6	once	TGTGCCAGCAGTCACGGACAGGGTGGTGTACCCCTCCACTTT	CASSHGQGGVPLHF
TRBD2	TRBV19	TRBJ2-3	few	TGTGCCAGTAGTGATGGACTAGCGGCCTACACAGATACGCAGTATTTT	CASSDGLAAYTDTQYF
.	TRBV11-2	TRBJ1-1	.	TGTGCCAGCAGCCCCGTAAGAGGGGCGGACACTGAAGCTTTCTTT	CASSPVRGADTEAFF
.	TRBV19	TRBJ1-2	.	TGTGCCAGTATCTCCCCTTCAGGGTACTATGGCTACACCTTC	CASISPSGYYGYTF
TRBD1	TRBV2	TRBJ2-5	.	TGTGCCAGCATTCGGGACAGTGGGGAGACCCAGTACTTC	CASIRDSGETQYF
.	TRBV2	TRBJ1-1	.	TGTGCCAGCAGTGAAGGGCGCTTTGAGAACACTGAAGCTTTCTTT	CASSEGRFENTEAFF
TRBD2	TRBV6-1	TRBJ2-5	.	TGTGCCAGCAGTGAAGGCGGGGGGGCCGGAGGGCAAGAGACCCAGTACTTC	CASSEGGGAGGQETQYF
.	TRBV19	TRBJ1-1	.	TGTGCCAGTACCCCCCGGGGGGACACTGAAGCTTTCTTT	CASTPRGDTEAFF
TRBD2	TRBV15	TRBJ2-1	once	TGTGCCACCAGCAGGTATAGAGAAGGGACTAGTTTGGGGAATGAGCAGTTCTTC	CATSRYREGTSLGNEQFF
TRBD1	TRBV11-2	TRBJ1-1	.	TGTGCCAGCAGGGCGGGGACAGAGAACACTGAAGCTTTCTTT	CASRAGTENTEAFF
.	TRBV5-1	TRBJ2-3	.	TGCGCCAGCAGCTCGCAAGGGGGCGGGAGGTCGGGAGATACGCAGTATTTT	CASSSQGGGRSGDTQYF
.	TRBV19	TRBJ1-5	once	TGTGCCAGTAGTATGCGCAGGTTGGGGCAGCCCCAGCATTTT	CASSMRRLGQPQHF
TRBD1	TRBV19	TRBJ1-2	.	TGTGCCAGTAGTATAGGCACAGGGGGCTATGGCTACACCTTC	CASSIGTGGYGYTF
TRBD1	TRBV11-2	TRBJ2-7	few	TGTGCCAGCAGCTTGGACAGGGGCGTCCACGAGCAGTACTTC	CASSLDRGVHEQYF
.	TRBV7-2	TRBJ2-5	.	TGTGCCAGCAGCTTGCCCGGGGGGCCAGAGACCCAGTACTTC	CASSLPGGPETQYF
TRBD1	TRBV7-6	TRBJ2-3	.	TGTGCCAGCAGCCCAGGGGGCGATACGCAGTATTTT	CASSPGGDTQYF
.	TRBV7-8	TRBJ1-3	.	TGTGCCAGCAGCTCCGAGGGGAGCTCTGGAAACACCATATATTTT	CASSSEGSSGNTIYF
.	TRBV21-1	TRBJ2-1	.	TGTGCCAGCACACGGCGGGGGGGTGAGCAGTTCTTC	CASTRRGGEQFF
TRBD2	TRBV6-6	TRBJ2-2	.	TGTGCCAGCCAAGGACTAGCGGGAGACGGGGAGCTGTTTTTT	CASQGLAGDGELFF